This T cell receptor (beta chain) was obtained from a study of blood T cell repertoires in COVID-19. Study summary: The United States, Italy and Spain supplied acute and convalescent COVID-19 samples. PBMCs, B-cell-depleted T cells, or T cells provided the cDNA or gDNA that made up the material.

Under the authors' procedure: Estimation of nucleated cell counts relied on the amplification of reference gene primers. TCRdb's copy holds only in-frame clones and misses some; the assay was immunoSEQ multiplex PCR. V and J calls and clone size follow that table, whereas D and trimming were derived from the DNA. The table has about 320,000 clones, roughly 85% seen once. The CDR3 runs to 15 residues. Trimming took off 0 bases at V and 3 bases at J, with 9 bases between the two ends. The germline gives CDR1 MNHEY, CDR2 SMNVEV (reference sequence). The sequenced sample was peripheral blood. The sequence derives from a human donor in a cohort sampled during active COVID-19. V is TRBV27 and J is TRBJ2-1; possibly TRBD2 for D (5 bases). CDR3 DNA: TGTGCCAGCAGTTTATCTCGGGAAGGCTACAATGAGCAGTTCTTC. Translated, it gives CASSLSREGYNEQFF.